Listed here is a single TCR beta chain. The specificity of this receptor is unknown. It has no much larger one-base neighbor in the sample; base qualities were not kept. Receptor amplification or capture employed the immunoSEQ multiplex PCR assay. The multiplex PCR relied on a mix of 60 forward primers for TCR Vbeta segments and 13 reverse primers for TCR Jbeta segments. A multiplex PCR assay on genomic DNA amplified the CDR3 region of rearranged TCR beta genes. Amplified TCR beta libraries were sequenced as 87-base-pair reads on the Illumina HiSeq System. In the paper's pipeline: In a later analysis, 70 million to 95 million unique TCR beta chains were counted across the roughly 700 repertoires, and around 10 million of these chains were shared by at least two donors. To remove PCR and sequencing errors, raw reads were error-corrected and collapsed into unique sequences using a nearest-neighbor algorithm that merged closely related sequences. To assign V, D and J gene segments, CDR3 sequences were aligned to IMGT reference sequences. For a sequence to be retained, a match of at least six nucleotides to both a V gene segment and a J gene segment was required. A rearrangement was called productive if the CDR3 had no stop codons and remained in frame with V and J, and every other rearrangement was called non-productive. Following IMGT convention, CDR3 was defined as the stretch from the second conserved V-encoded cysteine to the conserved J-encoded phenylalanine. In an earlier analysis of just under 600 of the donors, sequences lacking an unambiguous match to a single V gene segment were excluded. In an earlier analysis of around 600 of the donors, V segments were called functional above 56.7% productive rearrangements and were called segregating when the between-donor standard deviation exceeded 5%. To diagnose cytomegalovirus status from the catalog of TCR beta chain sequences, a statistical classification framework was built. In a later analysis, V and J genes were assigned by comparing TCR nucleotide sequences against IMGT/GENE-DB human TR gene sequences. A later analysis assigned CDR3 sequences and most-parsimonious VDJ recombination scenarios with the TCRdist pipeline. In a later analysis, each TCR beta chain was defined by its CDR3 amino acid sequence together with its V-gene family, and reads lacking a unique V-gene family were excluded. A later analysis removed 550 to 700 highly shared, low-generation-probability nucleotide sequences to deal with suspected cross-contamination and a sequencing artifact. For each public chain, a later analysis derived a clonal expansion index from normalized ranks of inferred template counts within each repertoire. In a later analysis, generation probabilities were computed using a VDJ recombination model fitted to out-of-frame rearrangements, and the results were checked against IGoR. A later analysis scored TCR-TCR, TCR-HLA and TCR-CMV co-occurrence with hypergeometric tests, applying a repertoire-size bias correction to TCR pairs. To estimate false discovery rates, a later analysis permuted the HLA or CMV assignments 20 times. A later analysis grouped co-occurring TCRs with DBSCAN, adding TCRdist sequence similarity when clustering within HLA-allele-positive subsets. For co-occurrence clustering, repertoires with fewer than 30,000 or more than 120,000 public chains were excluded, along with five or six repertoires with anomalous nucleotide sharing. TCRdb obtained this table from immuneACCESS and retained in-frame rearrangements with V and J assigned. These tables miss some clones; where compared with another copy, unresolved V genes account for less than half of the shortfall, and the remainder is unexplained. That table furnishes V, J and clone size, whereas the DNA furnished D and trimming. This sample is represented by 110,000 to 150,000 clones; about three quarters of them were singletons. The ten biggest clones cover roughly 3.8% of the sample.

The data originate from a study of cytomegalovirus exposure and HLA in healthy donors (dated 2017 in TCRdb). With respect to the entire study: In an earlier analysis of some 610 of the donors, 276 Gb of sequence data and approximately 120 million unique TCR beta sequences from roughly 200 million T cells were reported. An early release covering roughly 580 HLA-typed donors comprised about 300 gigabases of sequencing data and 85 million to 100 million unique TCR sequences. The genetic ancestry cluster associated with self-reported Caucasian donors included 65% to 90% of the roughly 360 genotyped donors. The study aimed to test whether signatures of past pathogen exposure could be identified by cataloging public T cell receptors. Using immunosequencing, the study profiled T cell repertoires from approximately 700 subjects and related those repertoires to cytomegalovirus serostatus. A separate validation cohort of about 110 different subjects was used in addition to the roughly 640-subject first cohort. The study combined high-throughput TCR immunosequencing, statistical association of individual TCRs with disease status, and machine learning to predict cytomegalovirus infection status. In a later analysis, previously published TCR beta repertoires from fewer than 750 donors were re-analyzed and high-resolution HLA genotyping was added so that TCR occurrence patterns could be studied. The later analysis used no new phenotypic data to find candidate immune exposures, relying instead on TCR beta sequences and their occurrence across donors. An earlier analysis of several hundred of the donors applied high-throughput TCR beta sequencing to assess whether each TCR beta V gene segment acted as functional or pseudogenic. Donor age, sex, ethnicity and CMV serostatus were compiled together with the repertoire data. A later genetic analysis took genome-wide SNP genotypes for about 65% of the 666 donors and used that subset as a discovery cohort. All discovery cohort repertoires had been generated using a single sequencing platform. HLA typing covered class I and class II loci at four-digit resolution. The number of typed donors differed by locus: about 629-630 for A, B, C, DRB1 and DQB1; some 500 for DQA1; some 590 for DPA1; and about 450 for DPB1. Roughly 5 DR-DQ haplotypes were handled as single units for association and clustering, since linkage in the cohort was strong. Among 300 to 450 genotyped donors of the cohort, an average of around 240,000 unique TCR beta nucleotide sequences were sequenced per donor, about a sixth of them non-productive. Points the paper makes about the study in general: Most TCR sequences were observed very rarely across donors, whereas some public TCRs were present in many individuals. Assigning TCR associations to individual alleles was difficult when HLA alleles, especially DR and DQ, strongly co-occurred. Sequencing depth was assumed to be roughly uniform across donors in the presence/absence analyses, though that assumption may not hold. Because HLA typing was missing for some donors at each locus, association tests included only the typed subset. In a later analysis, HLA-associated TCR beta chains were found to be more clonally expanded and to have lower generation probabilities than equally common non-associated chains. It was suggested by the authors that the approach could potentially be generalized to other disease states and immunological phenotypes. Approximately 16 rarely observed V segments, including chromosome 9 orphons, were excluded from the earlier analysis of several hundred of the donors because counts were too low. A further reported finding was that TCR beta sequences accurately predicted the HLA-A and HLA-B alleles for most subjects in the first cohort. Cytomegalovirus status was reported to be diagnosed by the classifier with high specificity and sensitivity in both the original and validation cohorts. A later analysis found that most CMV-associated TCR beta chains appeared HLA-restricted, with HLA associations seemingly driven largely by CMV exposure. Only TCR beta chains were sequenced in this cohort, and the absence of alpha or paired-chain data limited detectable features. The 87-base-pair reads could not distinguish some IMGT-functional V segments, including TRBV6-2 and TRBV6-3, so those segments were excluded. In a later analysis, several top co-occurrence clusters were reported to appear linked to parvovirus B19, influenza, CMV and Epstein-Barr virus. The study gave a list of some 150 TCR beta chains associated with cytomegalovirus. In a later genetic analysis, a missense DCLRE1C variant was associated with V-gene and J-gene trimming of TCR beta chains, and the association was replicated in an independent cohort. An earlier analysis of around 540 of the donors showed that most TCR beta V segments appeared in productive rearrangements either about 87% or about 30% of the time, which broadly matched IMGT annotations. According to a later genetic analysis, donors in an Asian-associated ancestry cluster had fewer N-insertions in productive TCRs than the approximately 710-donor mean. According to a later analysis, TCR association rates differed among HLA loci, with DRB1 alleles showing the most associated TCRs and HLA-C alleles showing the fewest. Linkage disequilibrium might explain the correlated functional status among segregating V segments, but an unknown experimental factor could not be ruled out. The only immune exposure information available for the cohort was CMV serostatus. Three of the identified cytomegalovirus-associated TCR beta chains were confirmed in vitro to be specific for cytomegalovirus antigens. A cluster of highly shared sequence variants was judged likely to represent a technical artifact of the sequencing pipeline. At a false discovery rate of 0.05, a later analysis linked 16,951 TCR beta sequences to specific HLA alleles.

The cohort consisted of 670 or so healthy bone marrow donors. All cohort members were sampled while nominally healthy, although unrecorded immune exposures were likely present. The donor was CMV seronegative and belonged to the group of around 350 seronegative cohort members. Every donor gave a peripheral blood sample, and the peripheral blood mononuclear cells from that sample were used for TCR beta sequencing. The Qiagen DNeasy Blood Extraction Kit was used to extract genomic DNA from the blood cell samples. From cysteine to phenylalanine, the CDR3 is 13 amino acids long. The sequence is cut down to CDR3 DNA, 39 bases in frame from base 1. From the germline V gene, CDR1 is MRHNA and CDR2 is SNTAGT. Compared with germline, V lacks 3 bases and J lacks 9 bases; bases without a gene match: 2.

Sequencing was carried out using PBMCs. The source of this sequence is a male donor in good health and CMV-seronegative. This sequence uses TRBV6-4 and TRBJ2-5, with 12 middle bases fitting TRBD2. The CDR3 region reads CASSELAGGSQYF. The DNA sequence reads TGTGCCAGCAGTGAACTAGCGGGGGGTTCCCAGTACTTC.